This T cell receptor (beta chain) appears in the sequencing data of a study of T-cell memory formation after mild COVID-19. The overall study: Among the donors, TCR clusters were largely specific to each donor.

The CDR3 runs 10 residues. Sample share makes this clonotype medium-sized. The antigen remains undetermined. An end of the junction does not agree with germline; a read error may underlie this. 5'RACE with constant-segment primers yielded barcoded, UMI-tagged TCR alpha and TCR beta cDNA libraries. MiXCR, applied by TCRdb to the 5' RACE reads, yields one record per CDR3 protein. Among thousands of distinct CDR3 sequences listed, around a quarter were seen once. Study-level findings and limits: Pre-infection memory already had some responding clones, implying cross-reactive memory joined. CD4+ contracting clones lay mainly in CM and EM, CD8+ ones in EMRA.

The source of this sequence is an adult who had mild COVID-19 (a few samples of this study predate the infection). Cell type and time point are not known. The sample taken for sequencing was PBMCs or a T cell subset sorted from them (not recorded which). This chain uses TRBV12-3 or TRBV12-4 with TRBJ1-1, with no clear D. As DNA, the CDR3 is TGTGCCAGCAGTTTCACTGACGCTTTCTTT. Residues: CASSFTDAFF.